The next 32 T cell receptor beta chains were all read from a single sample in a study of blood T cell repertoires in COVID-19. Sequenced by immunoSEQ multiplex PCR; TCRdb stores in-frame clones only, minus some. This sample has over 250,000 clones; 85% to 90% occur once, and the top ten carry about 0.99%. The sequencing input was peripheral blood. The receptors come from a woman between 40 and 55 years old who had recovered from COVID-19.

The V gene is TRBV12-3 or TRBV12-4, the J gene TRBJ2-3; D gene unclear. V shed 6 bases and J shed 6 bases, with 10 bases lying between them. The CDR3 has 12 amino acids. For the CDR3, the DNA is TGTGCCAGCAGCCGTAGTGTTGATACGCAGTATTTT. Protein: CASSRSVDTQYF.

J is TRBJ2-1 and V is TRBV5-4; weak D call: TRBD2 (7 bases). Germline lookup yields CDR1 SGHNT and CDR2 YYREEE (reference sequence). V lost 4 bases and J lost 4, with 12 bases in between. The CDR3 has 14 residues. DNA of the CDR3: TGTGCCAGCAGCCGGGGGGCGGATTACAATGAGCAGTTCTTC. This codes for CASSRGADYNEQFF.

The chain recombines TRBV2 with TRBJ2-1, with 7 positions matching TRBD1. Germline CDR1 reads SNHLY; CDR2 reads FYNNEI. Germline trimming cut 4 bases from V and 1 base from J; bases unmatched to any gene: 7. The CDR3 totals 16 residues. The CDR3 DNA sequence: TGTGCCAGCAGTGTGGGGACAGAAGTATCCTACAATGAGCAGTTCTTC. It translates to CASSVGTEVSYNEQFF.

The CDR3 is CASSLEGQGLAKNIQYF. CDR3 DNA sequence: TGTGCCAGCAGCTTAGAGGGACAGGGACTAGCCAAAAACATTCAGTACTTC. This rearrangement joins TRBV7-9 to TRBJ2-4; 9 bases map to TRBD1. The CDR3 contains 17 residues. From germline, CDR1 is SEHNR and CDR2 FQNEAQ (reference sequence). J gave up 0 bases and V 1 base, and 4 bases lay outside the gene matches.

This clone was detected only once. The CDR3 region has the DNA TGTGCCAGCAGCTTAGGGTCACAGGATCCCCACACCTTC. It translates to CASSLGSQDPHTF. The chain combines TRBV7-2 with TRBJ1-2; a possible D gene is TRBD1 (5 bases). Germline CDR1 and CDR2: SGHTA and FQGNSA. CDR3 size: 13 residues. Trimming removed 1 base at V and 12 bases at J, with 15 bases between. Based on the CDR3 plus reference TRBV7-2 and TRBJ1-2, the full variable domain is GAGVSQSPSNKVTEKGKDVELRCDPISGHTALYWYRQSLGQGLEFLIYFQGNSAPDKSGLPSDRFSAERTGGSVSTLTIQRTQQEDSAVYLCASSLGSQDPHTFGSGTRLTVV.

This clone was detected once. The chain has TRBV5-6 and TRBJ2-2; 8 positions agree with TRBD1. After removal of 4 bases from V and 4 bases from J, the junction contained 6 bases not matched to a gene. The CDR3 totals 15 residues. CDR1 is SGHDT, CDR2 YYEEEE, per germline. This chain's CDR3 is CASSSQGAGTGELFF. CDR3 nucleotide sequence: TGTGCCAGCAGCAGCCAGGGGGCGGGCACCGGGGAGCTGTTTTTT.

J is TRBJ2-1 and V is TRBV2; D is ambiguous. Deletions cut 7 bases from V and 3 bases from J, with 10 bases between. In germline, CDR1 is SNHLY, CDR2 FYNNEI. The CDR3 contains 13 residues. The CDR3 DNA follows: TGTGCCAGCACGGAGATCGGCTACAATGAGCAGTTCTTC. Translated: CASTEIGYNEQFF.

This chain connects TRBV10-3 to TRBJ1-2; 11 bases are shared with TRBD1. The CDR3 loop spans 14 amino acids. After removal of 7 bases from V and 8 bases from J, the junction contained 9 bases not matched to a gene. In germline, CDR1 is ENHRY, CDR2 SYGVKD. The CDR3 loop reads CAITGTGGDGGYTF. The CDR3 DNA reads as TGTGCCATCACTGGGACAGGGGGAGATGGAGGCTACACCTTC.

The chain carries TRBV11-3 and TRBJ2-3, with D possibly matching TRBD1 (6 bases). V was pared by 4 bases and J by 4 bases, with 15 bases between. This CDR3 has 15 residues. Germline CDR1 SGHNT, CDR2 YENEEA. The CDR3 here is CASSSRGSRADTQYF. CDR3 in DNA: TGTGCCAGCAGCTCCAGGGGCTCGAGGGCAGATACGCAGTATTTT. The variable domain in full, completed from reference TRBV11-3 and TRBJ2-3, reads EAGVVQSPRYKIIEKKQPVAFWCNPISGHNTLYWYLQNLGQGPELLIRYENEEAVDDSQLPKDRFSAERLKGVDSTLKIQPAELGDSAVYLCASSSRGSRADTQYFGPGTRLTVL.

The CDR3 DNA follows: TGTGCCTGGAGTTGGGGCCCCCTGGCCAAAAACATTCAGTACTTC. Its translation: CAWSWGPLAKNIQYF. The genes are TRBV30 and TRBJ2-4; perhaps TRBD1 as D (5 bases). Trimming shortened V by 2 bases and J by 1 base, and 12 bases separated the two germline ends. The germline gives CDR1 GTSNPN, CDR2 SVGIG (reference sequence). The CDR3 runs 15 residues.

This chain connects TRBV4-3 to TRBJ2-2; the D gene is possibly TRBD2 (7 bases). CDR3 length: 16 amino acids. Per germline, CDR1 LGHNA and CDR2 YSLEER. V dropped 3 bases and J dropped 7 bases, with 18 bases sitting between them. Here the CDR3 DNA reads TGCGCCAGCAGCCAGGGGGGCGGGAGATTTGGCGGGGAGCTGTTTTTT. Its protein product is CASSQGGGRFGGELFF.

The gene calls are TRBV6-4 and TRBJ2-2; 14 nucleotides line up with TRBD2. In germline, CDR1 is MRHNA, CDR2 SNTAGT. Trimming removed 6 bases from V and 3 bases from J; junction bases left unmatched: 3. The CDR3 loop spans 16 amino acids. CDR3: CASSRLAGGHTGELFF. The CDR3 DNA sequence: TGTGCCAGCAGCCGACTAGCGGGAGGGCACACCGGGGAGCTGTTTTTT.

The V and J genes are TRBV5-4 and TRBJ1-2; D uncertain. Per germline, CDR1 SGHNT and CDR2 YYREEE (reference sequence). Deletions cut 2 bases from V and 2 bases from J, with 10 bases between. The CDR3 has 14 amino acids. The CDR3 DNA reads as TGTGCCAGCAGCTTATATTTGGCCAACTATGGCTACACCTTC. Encoded protein: CASSLYLANYGYTF.

A word on this clone: This same CDR3 is encoded by further DNA sequences in the sample. The chain has TRBV6-6 and TRBJ2-2; a possible D gene is TRBD2 (5 bases). Trimming removed 6 bases at V and 4 bases at J, with 9 bases between. Per the germline V gene, CDR1 is MNHNY and CDR2 is SVGAGI (reference sequence). The CDR3 length is 13 residues. For the CDR3, the DNA is TGTGCCAGCAGACCCCGGGGCACCGGGGAGCTGTTTTTT. Protein sequence: CASRPRGTGELFF.

Notes on this clone: The identical CDR3 is also encoded by other nucleotide sequences in the sample. The chain recombines TRBV7-9 with TRBJ1-1; D is uncertain. The CDR3 length is 14 residues. Trimming removed 1 base from V and 1 base from J, with 7 bases in between. The V gene's germline CDR1 is SEHNR and CDR2 FQNEAQ (reference sequence). CDR3 region: CASSLVAGNTEAFF. In DNA form, the CDR3 reads TGTGCCAGCAGCTTAGTTGCGGGGAACACTGAAGCTTTCTTT.

V is TRBV13 and J is TRBJ2-5; D remains unclear. The CDR3 contains 14 residues. V shed 3 bases and J shed 5 bases, with 13 bases lying between them. The germline V gene encodes CDR1 PRHDT and CDR2 FYEKMQ (reference sequence). The CDR3 DNA sequence: TGTGCCAGCAGCTTGAAGAGGATCGGCGAGACCCAGTACTTC. This translates into CASSLKRIGETQYF.

This chain joins TRBV18 and TRBJ2-3, with D perhaps TRBD1 (5 bases). This CDR3 has 15 residues. Germline V gene data show CDR1 as KGHSH and CDR2 as LQKENI. The V end lost 3 bases, the J end lost 0 bases, and 10 bases lay between the germline ends. CDR3 sequence reads: CASSPMAGSTDTQYF. CDR3 nucleotides: TGTGCCAGCTCACCGATGGCAGGGAGCACAGATACGCAGTATTTT.

The sample holds one count of this clone. This sequence joins TRBV10-2 and TRBJ2-7, with 11 bases that match TRBD1. The V and J ends lost 7 bases and 10 bases, in that order; junction bases with no gene match: 12. The CDR3 contains 14 residues. CDR1 and CDR2 from the germline V gene are WSHSY and SAAADI. CDR3 nucleotides: TGCGCCAGCAAAACCGGGACAGGGGGAAAGTTCCAGTACTTC. Translated: CASKTGTGGKFQYF.

The chain recombines TRBV12-5 with TRBJ2-2, with D possibly being TRBD1 (6 bases). Germline V gives CDR1 LGHNT, CDR2 FRNRAP. The CDR3 contains 16 residues. The V gene lost 4 bases and the J gene lost 5 bases, with 17 bases spanning the gap. The CDR3 reads CASGSATGVGTGELFF. The CDR3 DNA sequence: TGTGCTAGTGGTTCGGCGACAGGTGTGGGAACCGGGGAGCTGTTTTTT.

CDR3: CASSPGTSGTGELFF. The CDR3 region has the DNA TGTGCCAGCAGCCCGGGGACTAGCGGTACCGGGGAGCTGTTTTTT. This sequence joins TRBV7-2 and TRBJ2-2; 11 bases align to TRBD2. The CDR3 has 15 amino acids. The trim removed 5 bases at V and 5 bases at J, leaving 4 bases unmatched. From germline, CDR1 is SGHTA and CDR2 FQGNSA.

The chain joins TRBV5-4 to TRBJ2-5; D is possibly TRBD2 (6 bases). Trimming removed 4 bases from V and 5 bases from J, with 21 bases in between. Germline V lookup: CDR1 SGHNT, CDR2 YYREEE (reference sequence). The CDR3 loop spans 16 amino acids. DNA of the CDR3: TGTGCCAGCAGCCCTACCCCCGGGAGCCCGGGGGAGACCCAGTACTTC. Protein: CASSPTPGSPGETQYF.

V usage is TRBV11-3 and J usage is TRBJ2-3; TRBD2 agrees at 9 bases. With 5 bases clipped from V and 10 bases from J, the junction kept 7 bases outside the gene matches. The germline V gene has CDR1 SGHNT and CDR2 YENEEA. The CDR3 loop spans 13 amino acids. As DNA, the CDR3 is TGTGCCAGCAGCCCCCTAGCGGGGTCCCCGCAGTATTTT. Its protein is CASSPLAGSPQYF.

The rearrangement uses TRBV3-1 (or the pseudogene TRBV3-2) and TRBJ1-5, with D perhaps matching TRBD1 (5 bases). This CDR3 has 15 residues. Germline V CDR1 and CDR2: LGHDT, YNNKEL (reference sequence). The V gene lost 1 base and the J gene lost 4 bases, with 11 bases spanning the gap. For the CDR3, the DNA is TGTGCCAGCAGCCAAGGGGCAGGGTGGAATCAGCCCCAGCATTTT. It yields the protein CASSQGAGWNQPQHF.

V and J are TRBV7-9 and TRBJ1-4; TRBD1 agrees at 10 bases. The CDR3 consists of 15 residues. The trim removed 1 base at V and 7 bases at J, leaving 3 bases unmatched. Germline loops: CDR1 SEHNR, CDR2 FQNEAQ (reference sequence). This CDR3 is CASSLDGQGGEKLFF. The CDR3 DNA reads TGTGCCAGCAGCTTAGATGGACAGGGGGGTGAAAAACTGTTTTTT.

The genes are TRBV10-3 and TRBJ2-1, with 7 bases aligning to TRBD1. Germline assignment: CDR1 ENHRY and CDR2 SYGVKD. J lost 7 bases, V lost 6 bases, and 6 bases had no gene match. This CDR3 region has 13 residues. The CDR3 sequence is CAIRAGGENEQFF. In nucleotides, the CDR3 is TGTGCCATCAGGGCAGGGGGTGAGAATGAGCAGTTCTTC.

This chain joins TRBV12-3 or TRBV12-4 and TRBJ1-2; D gene unclear. Between the trimmed V and J ends, which lost 3 bases and 5 bases, there was a span of 7 bases. The CDR3 is 12 amino acids. The CDR3 DNA reads TGTGCCAGCAGTTTTACCGGTTATGGCTACACCTTC. Amino acid sequence: CASSFTGYGYTF.

To note about this clone: The identical CDR3 is also encoded by other nucleotide sequences in the sample. The genes are TRBV9 and TRBJ2-2; TRBD2 is a possible D gene (5 bases). The CDR3 contains 15 residues. V gave up 4 bases and J gave up 4 bases, with 14 bases separating them. Germline CDR1 SGDLS, CDR2 YYNGEE. CDR3 in amino acids: CASSPRGVGTGELFF. DNA of the CDR3: TGTGCCAGCAGCCCCCGGGGAGTGGGCACCGGGGAGCTGTTTTTT.

This chain joins TRBV10-2 and TRBJ1-1, with D hard to call. The CDR3 totals 12 residues. Trimming stripped 7 bases from V and 1 base from J, with 7 bases between. Germline CDR1 is WSHSY and CDR2 is SAAADI. CDR3 sequence reads: CASTPGNTEAFF. DNA of the CDR3: TGCGCCAGCACACCGGGGAACACTGAAGCTTTCTTT.

V and J are TRBV9 and TRBJ2-7; 11 nucleotides align to TRBD1. The V segment lost 0 bases and the J segment 3 bases; nucleotides outside the gene matches: 8. The germline V gene has CDR1 SGDLS and CDR2 YYNGEE. The CDR3 has 17 residues. CDR3 amino acids: CASSVEFGGTGGYEQYF. CDR3 in DNA: TGTGCCAGCAGCGTAGAATTCGGGGGGACAGGGGGCTACGAGCAGTACTTC.

V gene TRBV7-8 combines with J gene TRBJ2-5, with 10 bases fitting TRBD2. Germline CDR1 is SGHVS and CDR2 is FQNEAQ. Trimming at V came to 5 bases and at J to 5 bases, leaving 11 bases not matched to a gene. The CDR3 sequence is 16 residues long. Here the CDR3 DNA reads TGTGCCAGCAGCCCGTGGACTAGCGGAGGCGGGGAGACCCAGTACTTC. It translates to CASSPWTSGGGETQYF.

This chain joins TRBV18 and TRBJ2-3; perhaps TRBD2 as D (5 bases). Germline values: CDR1 KGHSH, CDR2 LQKENI. The V end lost 2 bases, the J end lost 0 bases, and 15 bases lay between the germline ends. CDR3 length: 17 residues. The CDR3 is CASSPLAAGTSTDTQYF. Written as DNA, the CDR3 is TGTGCCAGCTCACCATTGGCGGCGGGTACTAGCACAGATACGCAGTATTTT.

The chain couples TRBV18 to TRBJ1-5, with D uncertain. Trimming pared 4 bases from V and 14 bases from J, leaving 18 bases between. Germline CDR1 and CDR2: KGHSH and LQKENI. The CDR3 length is 13 residues. The CDR3 DNA sequence: TGTGCCAGCTCACGCGACCGTCGGGTTGATGAGCATTTT. Protein sequence: CASSRDRRVDEHF.